These 18 T cell receptor beta chains share one sample of origin, sequenced in a study of cytomegalovirus exposure and HLA in healthy donors. PCR employed 60 Vbeta and 13 Jbeta primers. The table came from immunoSEQ multiplex PCR; TCRdb's copy has only in-frame clones and leaves some out. The profile shows 150,000 or so clones, over 60% of them singletons. Sequencing used PBMCs. The origin of the receptors is a female donor in good health and CMV-seronegative.

The rearrangement joins TRBV5-6 to TRBJ1-3, with TRBD1 matching over 9 bases. Trimming at V came to 4 bases and at J to 9 bases, leaving 5 bases not matched to a gene. CDR3 size: 13 residues. Germline-derived CDR1 and CDR2 are SGHDT and YYEEEE. This CDR3 reads CASSPGQGGTIYF. In DNA form, the CDR3 reads TGTGCCAGCAGCCCGGGACAGGGCGGCACCATATATTTT.

The gene calls are TRBV29-1 and TRBJ1-2; 8 nucleotides agree with TRBD1. CDR3 length: 14 residues. Germline CDR1 SQVTM, CDR2 ANQGSEA. The J segment lost 6 bases and the V segment lost 7 bases, leaving 13 bases of the junction unmatched. The CDR3 bases are TGCAGCGGAAGGACAGGGCCTCGAGGGGATGGCTACACCTTC. Its protein product is CSGRTGPRGDGYTF. Full variable domain (rest looked up from reference TRBV29-1 and TRBJ1-2): SAVISQKPSRDICQRGTSLTIQCQVDSQVTMMFWYRQQPGQSLTLIATANQGSEATYESGFVIDKFPISRPNLTFSTLTVSNMSPEDSSIYLCSGRTGPRGDGYTFGSGTRLTVV.

The rearrangement joins TRBV10-3 to TRBJ1-1; D ambiguous. Per the germline V gene, CDR1 is ENHRY and CDR2 is SYGVKD. The CDR3 has 14 amino acids. The V end lost 2 bases, the J end lost 1 base, and 8 bases lay between the germline ends. The CDR3 region has the DNA TGTGCCATCAGTGAGGGCCGACAGAACACTGAAGCTTTCTTT. Protein product: CAISEGRQNTEAFF.

CDR3 nucleotide sequence: TGTGCCAGCGGACCCGGGACAGGGGAATTTCGTGGCTACACCTTC. Translated: CASGPGTGEFRGYTF. The chain carries TRBV28 and TRBJ1-2, with 10 bases that match TRBD1. The length of the CDR3 is 15 residues. After removal of 8 bases from V and 7 bases from J, the junction contained 13 bases not matched to a gene. The germline CDR1 and CDR2 sequences are MDHEN and SYDVKM.

This clone was observed a handful of times. The chain recombines TRBV6-5 with TRBJ1-1; D possibly corresponds to TRBD1 (5 bases). V lost 6 bases and J 0 bases, leaving 11 bases between the germline ends. The CDR3 spans 14 residues. Germline CDR1 and CDR2: MNHEY and SVGAGI. CDR3 sequence: CASRFRQMNTEAFF. In DNA, the CDR3 is TGTGCCAGCAGATTTAGACAGATGAACACTGAAGCTTTCTTT.

The sample holds a few counts of this clone. The chain uses TRBV5-6 and TRBJ1-4; TRBD1 might be the D (6 bases). The CDR3 totals 15 residues. Germline V lookup: CDR1 SGHDT, CDR2 YYEEEE. V dropped 2 bases and J dropped 7 bases, with 15 bases sitting between them. CDR3 bases: TGTGCCAGCAGCTTCGAAAGGGGGATGGGTGAAAAACTGTTTTTT. Translation gives CASSFERGMGEKLFF.

The V call is TRBV19, the J call TRBJ1-1; TRBD1 matches at 8 bases. The CDR3 loop spans 14 amino acids. Germline CDR1 is LNHDA and CDR2 is SQIVND (reference sequence). J was trimmed by 4 bases and V by 7 bases; bases with no gene match: 8. The CDR3 bases are TGTGCCAGTAACATACAGGGGGAGGGCACTGAAGCTTTCTTT. This sequence encodes CASNIQGEGTEAFF.

The CDR3 DNA sequence: TGCGCCAGCACTCCAACGGACAGGGCTGGGTCTTACTATGGCTACACCTTC. This sequence encodes CASTPTDRAGSYYGYTF. V and J are TRBV5-1 and TRBJ1-2; TRBD1 matches at 8 bases. The germline gives CDR1 SGHRS, CDR2 YFSETQ. The V and J ends lost 6 bases and 3 bases, in that order; junction bases with no gene match: 16. CDR3 size: 17 residues. Variable domain in full (rest from reference TRBV5-1 and TRBJ1-2): KAGVTQTPRYLIKTRGQQVTLSCSPISGHRSVSWYQQTPGQGLQFLFEYFSETQRNKGNFPGRFSGRQFSNSRSEMNVSTLELGDSALYLCASTPTDRAGSYYGYTFGSGTRLTVV.

The chain is built from TRBV27 and TRBJ2-7; 14 positions match TRBD2. The germline CDR1 and CDR2 sequences are MNHEY and SMNVEV (reference sequence). J lost 9 bases, V lost 8 bases, and 12 bases had no gene match. The CDR3 covers 15 residues. The DNA of the CDR3 is TGTGCCAGCCGACCCCAGGGGACTAGCGGGAGTCGGCAGTACTTC. It translates to CASRPQGTSGSRQYF.

This clone was observed a handful of times. The chain links TRBV5-1 to TRBJ1-2; 9 nucleotides agree with TRBD1. Germline CDR1 and CDR2: SGHRS and YFSETQ. The V segment lost 3 bases and the J segment 7 bases; nucleotides outside the gene matches: 10. The length of the CDR3 is 15 residues. CDR3 in amino acids: CASSSPGQGLSGYTF. In DNA form, the CDR3 reads TGCGCCAGCAGCTCACCGGGACAGGGTTTAAGTGGCTACACCTTC.

The chain carries TRBV12-1 and TRBJ1-4; TRBD1, as called in the table, went unchecked against the DNA. TRBV12-1 counts as a pseudogene. The CDR3 is made up of 19 amino acids. The CDR3 nucleotides are TGTGCCAGCAGCTTTGGACACAAACACTTGATGGTAACTAATGAAAAACTGTTTTTT. It is translated as CASSFGHKHLMVTNEKLFF.

This clone came up once. This sequence joins TRBV7-9 and TRBJ1-2; TRBD1 matches at 7 bases. Trimming cost V 3 bases and J 5 bases; bases outside gene matches: 3. CDR1 and CDR2 (germline): SEHNR, FQNEAQ (reference sequence). This CDR3 has 13 amino acids. The CDR3 loop is CASSLVQGYGYTF. CDR3 nucleotides: TGTGCCAGCAGCTTGGTACAGGGGTATGGCTACACCTTC.

The rearrangement joins TRBV9 to TRBJ2-1, with TRBD2 identical over 13 bases. CDR3 size: 17 residues. The J segment lost 5 bases and the V segment lost 1 base, leaving 6 bases of the junction unmatched. CDR1 and CDR2 (germline): SGDLS, YYNGEE. CDR3: CASSVPTSGRRNNEQFF. CDR3 DNA: TGTGCCAGCAGCGTACCGACTAGCGGGAGGAGGAACAATGAGCAGTTCTTC.

The J gene is TRBJ1-1, the V gene TRBV7-2; no definite D call. V was shortened by 1 base and J by 1 base, with 10 bases between the two germline ends. This CDR3 has 15 amino acids. Germline CDR1 SGHTA, CDR2 FQGNSA. The CDR3 nucleotides are TGTGCCAGCAGCTTAGGGGCAGAGTCGAACACTGAAGCTTTCTTT. Protein product: CASSLGAESNTEAFF.

In its sample, this clone was seen a few times. This same CDR3 is encoded by further DNA sequences in the sample. The gene calls are TRBV2 and TRBJ2-7; no clear D. This CDR3 has 10 amino acids. Germline-derived CDR1 and CDR2 are SNHLY and FYNNEI. The V and J ends lost 4 bases and 4 bases respectively, with 2 bases between them. CDR3 nucleotide sequence: TGTGCCAGCAGTGTATACGAGCAGTACTTC. Its protein is CASSVYEQYF.

This sequence joins TRBV27 and TRBJ1-1; 10 nucleotides agree with TRBD1. The V gene's germline CDR1 is MNHEY and CDR2 SMNVEV (reference sequence). V dropped 5 bases and J dropped 5; count of bases not matched to a gene: 8. This CDR3 comprises 15 residues. CDR3 sequence reads: CASSRGQGRTTEAFF. The DNA of the CDR3 is TGTGCCAGCAGTCGGGGACAGGGGAGGACGACTGAAGCTTTCTTT.

V usage is TRBV5-6 and J usage is TRBJ1-1; the match to TRBD1 covers 8 bases. CDR1 and CDR2 from the germline V gene are SGHDT and YYEEEE. Trimming at V came to 5 bases and at J to 4 bases, leaving 7 bases not matched to a gene. This CDR3 comprises 14 residues. CDR3: CASRTQGAVTEAFF. The CDR3 nucleotides read TGTGCCAGCAGAACTCAGGGGGCGGTCACTGAAGCTTTCTTT. Variable domain in full (rest from reference TRBV5-6 and TRBJ1-1): DAGVTQSPTHLIKTRGQQVTLRCSPKSGHDTVSWYQQALGQGPQFIFQYYEEEERQRGNFPDRFSGHQFPNYSSELNVNALLLGDSALYLCASRTQGAVTEAFFGQGTRLTVV.

The chain employs TRBV7-6 and TRBJ1-1; D call uncertain. Trimming left V 1 base short and J 1 base short, with 13 bases between. Germline lookup yields CDR1 SGHVS and CDR2 FNYEAQ. The CDR3 contains 16 residues. The CDR3 reads CASSLEAAQPNTEAFF. The CDR3 DNA reads as TGTGCCAGCAGCTTAGAAGCGGCGCAGCCGAACACTGAAGCTTTCTTT.